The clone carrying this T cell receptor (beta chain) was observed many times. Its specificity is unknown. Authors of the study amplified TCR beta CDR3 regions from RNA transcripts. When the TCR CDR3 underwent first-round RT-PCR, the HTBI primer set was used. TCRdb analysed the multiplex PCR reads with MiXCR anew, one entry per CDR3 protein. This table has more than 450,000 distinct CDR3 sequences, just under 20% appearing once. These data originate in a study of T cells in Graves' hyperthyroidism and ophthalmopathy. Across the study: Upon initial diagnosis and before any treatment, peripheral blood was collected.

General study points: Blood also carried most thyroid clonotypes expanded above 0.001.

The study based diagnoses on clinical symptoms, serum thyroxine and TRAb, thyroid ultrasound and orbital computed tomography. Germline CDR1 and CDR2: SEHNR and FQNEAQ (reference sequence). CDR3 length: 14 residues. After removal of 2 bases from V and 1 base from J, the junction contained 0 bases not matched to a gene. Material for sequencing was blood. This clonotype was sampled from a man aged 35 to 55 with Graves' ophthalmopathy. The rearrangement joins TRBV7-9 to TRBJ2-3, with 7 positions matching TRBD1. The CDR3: CASSLTGGTDTQYF. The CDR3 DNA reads TGTGCCAGCAGCTTAACAGGGGGCACAGATACGCAGTATTTT. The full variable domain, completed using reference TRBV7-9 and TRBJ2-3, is DTGVSQNPRHKITKRGQNVTFRCDPISEHNRLYWYRQTLGQGPEFLTYFQNEAQLEKSRLLSDRFSAERPKGSFSTLEIQRTEQGDSAMYLCASSLTGGTDTQYFGPGTRLTVL.